Below are 8 T cell receptor beta chains sequenced from a single sample in a study of T cells in Graves' hyperthyroidism and ophthalmopathy. Template material for amplifying TCR beta CDR3 regions consisted of RNA transcripts. The study used the HTBI primer set for a first-round RT-PCR of the TCR CDR3. Using its own MiXCR run on the multiplex PCR reads, TCRdb lists one record per CDR3 protein. The sample lists a few hundred thousand distinct CDR3 sequences, approximately 44% occurring once. Sequences were obtained from peripheral blood or thyroid tissue (not recorded which). The receptors shown here come from a woman between 18 and 30 years old with Graves' hyperthyroidism.

On this clonotype itself: Since the CDR3 does not end with the conserved phenylalanine or tryptophan, this likely comes from a read error. The chain uses TRBV24-1 and TRBJ2-7, with 9 bases that match TRBD1. Germline CDR1 reads KGHDR; CDR2 reads SFDVKD. CDR3 length: 15 residues. J gave up 2 bases and V 3 bases, and 4 bases lay outside the gene matches. The CDR3: CATSDPRDRAYEQYL. CDR3 DNA: TGTGCCACCAGTGATCCCCGGGACAGGGCCTACGAGCAGTACCTC.

This clonotype has a count of ten or more. The chain is built from TRBV4-1 and TRBJ1-3; D remains unclear. The CDR3 runs 14 residues. The germline V gene encodes CDR1 MGHRA and CDR2 YSYEKL. The V and J ends lost 3 bases and 4 bases respectively, with 10 bases between them. CDR3 protein: CASSHLTVGNTIYF. CDR3 nucleotide sequence: TGCGCCAGCAGCCATCTCACTGTGGGAAACACCATATATTTT.

The chain uses TRBV9 and TRBJ2-6; D unresolved. The CDR3 runs 14 residues. Germline V gene lookup returns CDR1 SGDLS and CDR2 YYNGEE. V lost 4 bases and J lost 4, with 9 bases in between. CDR3 DNA: TGTGCCAGCAGCAACAAAGAGGGGGCCAACGTCCTGACTTTC. Translating it yields CASSNKEGANVLTF.

At least ten counts were recorded for this clonotype. The rearrangement links TRBV18 to TRBJ1-2; possible D gene TRBD1, 6 bases. This CDR3 comprises 14 residues. Germline loops: CDR1 KGHSH, CDR2 LQKENI. Trimming pared 3 bases from V and 8 bases from J, leaving 16 bases between. The DNA for the CDR3 is TGTGCCAGCTCACCCCGACAGGACCCCTTGGGCTACACCTTC. Amino acids: CASSPRQDPLGYTF. Full variable domain (outside the CDR3, taken from reference TRBV18 and TRBJ1-2): NAGVMQNPRHLVRRRGQEARLRCSPMKGHSHVYWYRQLPEEGLKFMVYLQKENIIDESGMPKERFSAEFPKEGPSILRIQQVVRGDSAAYFCASSPRQDPLGYTFGSGTRLTVV.

This clonotype has ten or more counts. This chain connects TRBV5-6 to TRBJ2-6; D call uncertain. The CDR3 is 15 amino acids. V lost 4 bases and J 0 bases, leaving 8 bases between the germline ends. The germline V gene has CDR1 SGHDT and CDR2 YYEEEE. This chain's CDR3 is CASSPLGSGANVLTF. CDR3 nucleotide sequence: TGTGCCAGCAGCCCCCTGGGCTCTGGGGCCAACGTCCTGACTTTC. Together with reference TRBV5-6 and TRBJ2-6, the CDR3 gives the full variable domain: DAGVTQSPTHLIKTRGQQVTLRCSPKSGHDTVSWYQQALGQGPQFIFQYYEEEERQRGNFPDRFSGHQFPNYSSELNVNALLLGDSALYLCASSPLGSGANVLTFGAGSRLTVL.

V is TRBV28 and J is TRBJ2-5; D perhaps matches TRBD1 (8 bases). The CDR3 has 14 amino acids. From germline, CDR1 is MDHEN and CDR2 SYDVKM. Trimming shortened V by 5 bases and J by 4 bases, and 14 bases separated the two germline ends. CDR3 sequence reads: CASSDRGGRETQYF. The CDR3 coding sequence is TGTGCCAGCAGTGACAGGGGAGGGAGAGAGACCCAGTACTTC.

This clonotype showed up many times. This sequence joins TRBV5-1 and TRBJ1-1; 9 bases are shared with TRBD1. The germline CDR1 and CDR2 sequences are SGHRS and YFSETQ. V was pared by 4 bases and J by 0 bases, with 10 bases of the junction left unmatched. The CDR3 is 17 amino acids. The DNA for the CDR3 is TGCGCCAGCAGCCCGGTCCCGGGACAGGGTTTGAACACTGAAGCTTTCTTT. Translation gives CASSPVPGQGLNTEAFF.

The rearrangement uses TRBV29-1 and TRBJ2-5; possible D gene TRBD2, 6 bases. Germline CDR1 and CDR2: SQVTM and ANQGSEA. Trimming shortened V by 7 bases and J by 2 bases, and 14 bases separated the two germline ends. The CDR3 has 13 residues. CDR3 region: CSGGGGYQETQYF. The CDR3, as DNA: TGCAGCGGGGGTGGGGGGTATCAAGAGACCCAGTACTTC.